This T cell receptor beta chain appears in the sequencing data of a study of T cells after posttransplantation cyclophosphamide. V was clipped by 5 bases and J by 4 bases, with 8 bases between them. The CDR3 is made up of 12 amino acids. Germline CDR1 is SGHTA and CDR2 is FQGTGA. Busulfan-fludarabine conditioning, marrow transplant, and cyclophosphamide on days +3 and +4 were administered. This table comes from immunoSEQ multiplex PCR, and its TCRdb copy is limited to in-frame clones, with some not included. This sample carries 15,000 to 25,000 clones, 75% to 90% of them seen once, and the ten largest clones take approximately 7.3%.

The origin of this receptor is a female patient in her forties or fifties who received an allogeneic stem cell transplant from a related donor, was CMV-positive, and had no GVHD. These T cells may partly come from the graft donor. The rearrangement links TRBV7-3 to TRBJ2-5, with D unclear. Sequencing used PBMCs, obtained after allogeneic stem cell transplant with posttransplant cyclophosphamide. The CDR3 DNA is TGTGCCAGCAGCCGGAGTGGAGAGACCCAGTACTTC. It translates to CASSRSGETQYF.